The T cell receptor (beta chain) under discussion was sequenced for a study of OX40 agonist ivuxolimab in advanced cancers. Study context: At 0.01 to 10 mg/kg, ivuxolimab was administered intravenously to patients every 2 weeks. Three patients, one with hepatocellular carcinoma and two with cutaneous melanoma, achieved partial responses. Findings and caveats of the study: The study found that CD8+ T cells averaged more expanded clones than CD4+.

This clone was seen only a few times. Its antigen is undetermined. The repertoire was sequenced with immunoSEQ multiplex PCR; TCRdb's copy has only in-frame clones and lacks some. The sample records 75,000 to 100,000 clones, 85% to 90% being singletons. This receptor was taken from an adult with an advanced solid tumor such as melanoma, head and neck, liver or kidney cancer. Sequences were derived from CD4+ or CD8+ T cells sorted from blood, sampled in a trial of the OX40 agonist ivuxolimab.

The CDR3 nucleotides read TGCGCCAGCAGCGTGGCAACAGGGGGCGCCGGGGCTTTCTTT. Encoded protein: CASSVATGGAGAFF. This rearrangement joins TRBV5-1 to TRBJ1-1, with 9 bases fitting TRBD1. This CDR3 has 14 residues. Per the germline V gene, CDR1 is SGHRS and CDR2 is YFSETQ. V shed 4 bases and J 11 bases; nucleotides not matched to a gene: 12.